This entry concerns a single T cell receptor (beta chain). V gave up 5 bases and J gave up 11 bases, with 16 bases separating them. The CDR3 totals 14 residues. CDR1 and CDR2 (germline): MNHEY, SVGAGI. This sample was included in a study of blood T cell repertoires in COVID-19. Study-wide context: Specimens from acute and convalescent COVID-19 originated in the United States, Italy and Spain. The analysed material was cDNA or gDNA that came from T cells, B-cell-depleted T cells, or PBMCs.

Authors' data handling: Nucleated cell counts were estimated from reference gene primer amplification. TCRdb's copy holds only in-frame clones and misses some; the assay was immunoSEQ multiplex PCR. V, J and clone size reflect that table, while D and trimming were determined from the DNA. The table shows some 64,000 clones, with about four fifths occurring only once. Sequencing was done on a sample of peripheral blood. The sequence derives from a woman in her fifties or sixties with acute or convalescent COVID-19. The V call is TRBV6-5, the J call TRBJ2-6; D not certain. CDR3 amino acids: CASSKTSFPDVLTF. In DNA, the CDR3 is TGTGCCAGCAGTAAAACAAGTTTTCCCGACGTCCTGACTTTC.